This section outlines one TCR beta chain sequence together with its context. Antigen specificity is unknown. In germline, CDR1 is ENHRY, CDR2 SYGVKD. V lost 2 bases to trimming and J lost 1 base; unmatched junction nucleotides: 2. This CDR3 comprises 16 residues. The sample originates from a study of cytomegalovirus exposure and HLA in healthy donors. Regarding the study as a whole: Earlier analysis looked at TCR beta V segments, and most were productive about 87% or about 30% of the time. V- and J-gene trimming in TCR beta was tied to a missense DCLRE1C variant by an analysis performed later. Available immune exposure information covered CMV serostatus only.

PCR involved 60 Vbeta and 13 Jbeta primers. Repertoires were generated with immunoSEQ multiplex PCR, while TCRdb's copy carries only in-frame clones and drops some. The table records 150,000 to 200,000 clones, around 84% of them present only once. The chain uses TRBV10-3 and TRBJ2-1, with 10 bases fitting TRBD2. The sequenced material came from PBMCs. This clonotype was obtained from a woman aged 18-35 years in good health and CMV-seronegative. The CDR3, as DNA: TGTGCCATCAGTGAGAGACTAGCGGGTTCCTACAATGAGCAGTTCTTC. This translates into CAISERLAGSYNEQFF.